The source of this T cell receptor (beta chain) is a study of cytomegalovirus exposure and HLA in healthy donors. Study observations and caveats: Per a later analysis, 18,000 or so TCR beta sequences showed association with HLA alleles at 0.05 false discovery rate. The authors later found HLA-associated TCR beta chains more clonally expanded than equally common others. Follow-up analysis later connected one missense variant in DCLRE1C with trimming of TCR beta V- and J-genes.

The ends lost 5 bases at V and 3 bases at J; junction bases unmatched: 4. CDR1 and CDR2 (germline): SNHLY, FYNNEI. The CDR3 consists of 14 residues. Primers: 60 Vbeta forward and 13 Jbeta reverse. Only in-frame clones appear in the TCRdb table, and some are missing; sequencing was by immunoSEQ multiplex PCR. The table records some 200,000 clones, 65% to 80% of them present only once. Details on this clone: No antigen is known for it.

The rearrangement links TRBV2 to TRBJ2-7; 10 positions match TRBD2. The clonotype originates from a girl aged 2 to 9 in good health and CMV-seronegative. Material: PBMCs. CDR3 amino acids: CASSWTSGDYEQYF. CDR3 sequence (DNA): TGTGCCAGCAGTTGGACTAGCGGAGACTACGAGCAGTACTTC.